A selection of T cell receptor beta chains follows, all from one sample in a study of blood T cell repertoires in COVID-19. Clones were sequenced by immunoSEQ multiplex PCR, and TCRdb holds only the in-frame ones, with some missing. The table has fewer than 70,000 clones, approximately 89% seen once. The source material was peripheral blood. The receptors were gathered from a human donor in a cohort sampled during active COVID-19. The CDR3 runs from the conserved cysteine through the conserved F or W. A D gene is named only where the DNA matches it firmly. Where a row states a size, it is once, few, many or the class of an expanded clone; other rows omit it.

d_call j_call v_call cdr3_length clone_size cdr3_nt cdr3_aa
TRBD1 TRBJ2-7 TRBV7-9 17 - TGTGCCAGCAGCTTGGGGAAGGACAGGGGTTGGTCCTACGAGCAGTACTTC CASSLGKDRGWSYEQYF
- TRBJ2-7 TRBV5-1 14 - TGCGCCAGCGGACCGACGGGGAGCTCCTACGAGCAGTACTTC CASGPTGSSYEQYF
- TRBJ2-3 TRBV7-8 13 - TGTGCCAGCAGCTTAGTAGAGGGAGCTGCGCAGTATTTT CASSLVEGAAQYF
- TRBJ2-7 TRBV28 13 - TGTGCCAGCAGTTTACCCTCCCCCTACGAGCAGTACTTC CASSLPSPYEQYF
- TRBJ1-2 TRBV5-1 14 - TGCGCCAGCAGCTTGATTCCAGATTCCTATGGCTACACCTTC CASSLIPDSYGYTF
- TRBJ2-1 TRBV6-5 14 - TGTGCCAGCAGCCGGGGGGCCGTATACAATGAGCAGTTCTTC CASSRGAVYNEQFF
TRBD1 TRBJ1-2 TRBV9 15 - TGTGCCAGCAGCGTAGGTCAGGGGGGCAGCTATGGCTACACCTTC CASSVGQGGSYGYTF
- TRBJ2-6 TRBV19 16 - TGTGCCAGTAGCCCCGGACAGGGAGGGTGGGCCAACGTCCTGACTTTC CASSPGQGGWANVLTF
TRBD2 TRBJ2-2 TRBV9 15 - TGTGCCAGCAGCGACCTTAGCGGGGGCACCGGGGAGCTGTTTTTT CASSDLSGGTGELFF
- TRBJ2-1 TRBV2 14 - TGTGCCAGCAACCCGACTAGCTCCTACAATGAGCAGTTCTTC CASNPTSSYNEQFF
TRBD1 TRBJ1-6 TRBV14 15 - TGTGCCAGCAGCCAGGGACAGGGAGTCGGCTCACCCCTCCACTTT CASSQGQGVGSPLHF
- TRBJ1-5 TRBV6-2/TRBV6-3 16 - TGTGCCAGCAGTTACTTCAAGGACAGTCGCAATCAGCCCCAGCATTTT CASSYFKDSRNQPQHF
- TRBJ1-2 TRBV20-1 11 - TGCAGTGCTTTGGGCGTTCTAGGCTACACCTTC CSALGVLGYTF
TRBD1 TRBJ2-7 TRBV27 14 few TGTGCCAGCAGACGTACGGGACAGGCCTACGAGCAGTACTTC CASRRTGQAYEQYF
- TRBJ1-1 TRBV5-1 15 few TGCGCCAGCAGCTTGCTACCCGGTCAGAACACTGAAGCTTTCTTT CASSLLPGQNTEAFF
TRBD2 TRBJ2-5 TRBV24-1 15 - TGTGCCACCAGTGATGTCTCTGCGGGGGTGGAGACCCAGTACTTC CATSDVSAGVETQYF
- TRBJ2-3 TRBV29-1 13 - TGCAGCGTTGAACCACAGAACACAGATACGCAGTATTTT CSVEPQNTDTQYF
- TRBJ1-5 TRBV19 14 - TGTGCCAGTAGTCGTCAGGGACTCGGTCAGCCCCAGCATTTT CASSRQGLGQPQHF
TRBD1 TRBJ1-2 TRBV7-9 15 - TGTGCCAGCAGCACCTGGACAGGGGCTAACTATGGCTACACCTTC CASSTWTGANYGYTF
- TRBJ2-7 TRBV29-1 14 - TGCAGCGTTGAAAAATCGGGGGTCCGAGGGGAGCAGTACTTC CSVEKSGVRGEQYF
TRBD1 TRBJ1-2 TRBV5-6 13 - TGTGCCAGCAGAGGACAGGGGGGAGGTGGCTACACCTTC CASRGQGGGGYTF
- TRBJ2-2 TRBV5-1 14 - TGCGCCAGCAGCTTACGGGGGAGGTCTGGGGAGCTGTTTTTT CASSLRGRSGELFF
TRBD1 TRBJ1-2 TRBV12-3/TRBV12-4 13 once TGTGCCAGCTTACGCTCAGGGGGCCATGGCTACACCTTC CASLRSGGHGYTF
- TRBJ1-2 TRBV6-5 13 - TGTGCCAGCAGTTACGAGGGCGGGGATGGCTACACCTTC CASSYEGGDGYTF
TRBD2 TRBJ2-3 TRBV7-3 16 - TGTGCCAGCAGCCCTAGCGGGAGGGCCGGCACAGATACGCAGTATTTT CASSPSGRAGTDTQYF
TRBD1 TRBJ2-7 TRBV3-1/TRBV3-2 13 - TGTGCCAGCAAGGGACAGGGGATAGGCGAGCAGTACTTC CASKGQGIGEQYF
- TRBJ1-6 TRBV6-4 13 - TGTGCCAGCAGCCGGGATGATAATTCACCCCTCCACTTT CASSRDDNSPLHF
- TRBJ2-2 TRBV9 12 - TGTGCCAGCAGCGTTCGGGCCGGGGAGCTGTTTTTT CASSVRAGELFF
- TRBJ1-3 TRBV19 14 - TGTGCCAGTAGTATCCAACACTCTGGAAACACCATATATTTT CASSIQHSGNTIYF
- TRBJ1-1 TRBV7-2 15 - TGTGCCAGCAGCTTAGAGGCCAGGATGAACACTGAAGCTTTCTTT CASSLEARMNTEAFF
TRBD1 TRBJ2-5 TRBV18 15 - TGTGCCAGCTCTCCCGGGACAGGGTACCAAGAGACCCAGTACTTC CASSPGTGYQETQYF
TRBD1 TRBJ2-7 TRBV4-2 13 - TGTGCCAGCAGGGGGACAGGGATTTCCGAGCAGTACTTC CASRGTGISEQYF
TRBD1 TRBJ1-2 TRBV27 18 - TGTGCCAGCAGTCAGCAAGGGACAGGATCTTCGGTCTATGGAGGCTACACCTTC CASSQQGTGSSVYGGYTF
TRBD1 TRBJ1-2 TRBV18 18 - TGTGCCAGCTCACCCCAGACAGGGGCGGGGATAGCTAACTATGGCTACACCTTC CASSPQTGAGIANYGYTF
- TRBJ2-7 TRBV9 15 - TGTGCCAGCAGCGTTGGTTTCGGGAGCTCCTACGAGCAGTACTTC CASSVGFGSSYEQYF
- TRBJ1-2 TRBV5-4 16 - TGTGCCAGCAGCCTGGGCGGCCCGGTAGCTAACTATGGCTACACCTTC CASSLGGPVANYGYTF
TRBD2 TRBJ2-3 TRBV7-9 15 once TGTGCCAGCAGCTTATCCGGGACTAGCATAGATACGCAGTATTTT CASSLSGTSIDTQYF
- TRBJ2-1 TRBV6-1 16 - TGTGCCAGCAGTGAAAGGTTGACAGAGAACTACAATGAGCAGTTCTTC CASSERLTENYNEQFF
TRBD2 TRBJ2-1 TRBV10-3 15 - TGTGCCATCAGTGAAAGACCGGGGGGAGGCAATGAGCAGTTCTTC CAISERPGGGNEQFF
- TRBJ1-2 TRBV5-1 14 - TGCGCCAGCAGCCCCCGGGTGTCTAACTATGGCTACACCTTC CASSPRVSNYGYTF
TRBD1 TRBJ1-5 TRBV2 14 - TGTGCCAGCAGGCCCGGGACAGACAATCAGCCCCAGCATTTT CASRPGTDNQPQHF
TRBD2 TRBJ2-1 TRBV6-5 16 - TGTGCCAGCAGTTTATTTAGCGGGACCAACTACAATGAGCAGTTCTTC CASSLFSGTNYNEQFF
TRBD1 TRBJ2-6 TRBV5-1 16 - TGCGCCAGCAGCACTGGGACAGGGGTCGGGGCCAACGTCCTGACTTTC CASSTGTGVGANVLTF
TRBD1 TRBJ1-1 TRBV5-6 18 - TGTGCCAGCAGCTTGGGTCCTCACGTCGGGACAGGGGGGCCTGAAGCTTTCTTT CASSLGPHVGTGGPEAFF